The present T cell receptor (beta chain) was sequenced within a study of CD8 T cells in ankylosing spondylitis (dated by TCRdb to about 2017). Regarding the complete study: To find TCR variants linked to disease, the study profiled T cell receptor beta repertoires in ankylosing spondylitis patients and healthy donors. The full study cohort was made up of over 20 ankylosing spondylitis patients and over 90 healthy donors. Peripheral blood was sampled, and synovial fluid was additionally collected from ankylosing spondylitis patients.

These reads were obtained on an Illumina HiSeq 2500. Quantitative 5'-RACE with molecular barcodes was the method used to prepare the TCR beta libraries. Per the authors' processing: To identify disease-linked TCR variants, a new computational method was used, one built on a probabilistic model of VDJ rearrangement. Starting from the raw public reads, TCRdb applied fastp trimming at Q25, assembled clones with MiXCR and retained in-frame beta chains. Entries are consolidated by CDR3 protein sequence, retaining the most common genes and DNA. What appears here as the V and J calls and clone size reflects TCRdb's work, not the paper's. For this sample the table gives 200,000 to 300,000 distinct CDR3 sequences, of which about 10% were detected only once. The ten most abundant clones make up under 8% of the sample. This clonotype was seen a handful of times. The specificity of this receptor is unknown. No much larger clone is present one base from it, and per-base qualities are unavailable.

Study-wide findings and limitations: Blood from ankylosing spondylitis patients appeared to be characterized by a TCR beta motif made up of under 10 highly homologous amino acid variants. The disease-linked clones were reported as significantly enriched in matched synovial fluid samples from ankylosing spondylitis patients. Some motif variants had previously been reported in the synovial fluid and blood of reactive arthritis patients, which suggests shared mechanisms of disease initiation. A CD8+ phenotype was shown by the disease-linked clones, which were found at relatively low frequencies in peripheral blood.

Trimming takes 4 bases from V and 3 bases from J, and the germline ends sit 16 bases apart. The CDR1 and CDR2 encoded by the germline V gene are MDHEN and SYDVKM. From the cysteine through the phenylalanine, the CDR3 covers 15 amino acids. The CDR3 DNA has 45 bases and is translated from base 1. The clonotype originates from a male donor with ankylosing spondylitis or in good health (not recorded which). The sequence is built from TRBV28 and TRBJ2-7; TRBD1 is perhaps the D gene, given 6 matching bases. Source material: blood, either unsorted or a sorted T cell fraction (not recorded which). The nucleotide sequence reads TGTGCCAGCAGTTCCTACCCCGGGACATACTACGAGCAGTACTTC. Its translation reads: CASSSYPGTYYEQYF.